Each of the 20 T cell receptor beta chains below was sequenced from the same sample in a study of Ad26.COV2.S vaccination and SARS-CoV-2 variants. Clones were read by immunoSEQ multiplex PCR, and TCRdb kept only the in-frame ones, dropping some. The table lists 300,000 to 400,000 clones, more than 85% of them singletons. Described treatment: roughly 18 received Ad26.COV2.S at low or high dose, single or two shots; 5 received placebo; per-sample allocation not given. Vaccine and placebo recipients were sampled on day 63 after the first injection. The sequencing here drew on peripheral blood, taken in a trial of Ad26.COV2.S vaccine versus placebo. These receptors came from a person between 18 and 65 years old who received the Ad26.COV2.S COVID-19 vaccine or a placebo.

The chain employs TRBV28 and TRBJ2-5; no clear D gene. The V and J ends lost 1 base and 2 bases respectively, with 2 bases between them. This CDR3 spans 12 amino acids. Germline V lookup: CDR1 MDHEN, CDR2 SYDVKM. The CDR3 nucleotides read TGTGCCAGCAGTTTATTTCAAGAGACCCAGTACTTC. The encoded protein is CASSLFQETQYF.

V gene TRBV7-9 combines with J gene TRBJ2-3; D is unclear. Between the trimmed V and J ends, which lost 0 bases and 2 bases, there was a span of 18 bases. There are 18 residues in the CDR3. The germline gives CDR1 SEHNR, CDR2 FQNEAQ (reference sequence). The CDR3 DNA is TGTGCCAGCAGCTTAGCCCGGTCGCTCTCAATTAACACAGATACGCAGTATTTT. Translating gives CASSLARSLSINTDTQYF.

The chain is built from TRBV20-1 and TRBJ2-5; D could derive from TRBD1 or TRBD2 (5 bases each). CDR1 DFQATT and CDR2 SNEGSKA come from the germline V gene (reference sequence). This CDR3 is built from 16 residues. The ends were cut back, 3 bases at V and 1 base at J, with 18 bases in the middle. The CDR3 sequence: CSASAIAGTLQETQYF. The CDR3 DNA follows: TGCAGTGCTAGTGCGATCGCCGGGACCCTCCAAGAGACCCAGTACTTC.

The chain combines TRBV4-3 with TRBJ1-2, with TRBD1 identical over 7 bases. J was trimmed by 10 bases and V by 1 base; bases with no gene match: 9. This CDR3 comprises 14 residues. CDR1 LGHNA and CDR2 YSLEER come from the germline V gene. CDR3 residues: CASSQARTGNDYTF. The DNA of the CDR3 is TGCGCCAGCAGCCAAGCCAGGACAGGAAACGACTACACCTTC.

The chain's CDR3 is CASSQRTQNTEAFF. In DNA form, the CDR3 reads TGTGCCAGCAGCCAACGGACCCAGAACACTGAAGCTTTCTTT. The V gene is TRBV7-2, the J gene TRBJ1-1; D not resolved. The CDR3 spans 14 residues. Trimming cost V 5 bases and J 1 base, with 11 bases left between them. CDR1 and CDR2 from the germline V gene are SGHTA and FQGNSA.

The V gene is TRBV4-1, the J gene TRBJ2-3, with D perhaps TRBD2 (6 bases). The V gene's germline CDR1 is MGHRA and CDR2 YSYEKL. V lost 5 bases and J 4 bases, leaving 16 bases between the germline ends. This CDR3 has 15 amino acids. CDR3: CASSEPLGGSDTQYF. CDR3 DNA: TGCGCCAGCAGCGAACCCTTGGGGGGATCAGATACGCAGTATTTT.

The genes are TRBV10-3 and TRBJ2-3, with 8 bases identical to TRBD1. The J segment lost 3 bases and the V segment lost 6 bases, leaving 2 bases of the junction unmatched. Per the germline V gene, CDR1 is ENHRY and CDR2 is SYGVKD. The CDR3 runs 13 residues. The CDR3: CAIRTGVTDTQYF. DNA of the CDR3: TGTGCCATCAGGACAGGGGTAACAGATACGCAGTATTTT.

In DNA, the CDR3 is TGTGCCAGCAGCGTAGAAGACAACACTGAAGCTTTCTTT. Translating gives CASSVEDNTEAFF. The chain uses TRBV9 and TRBJ1-1; D gene uncertain. The germline V gene encodes CDR1 SGDLS and CDR2 YYNGEE. V lost 0 bases and J 2 bases, leaving 5 bases between the germline ends. The CDR3 consists of 13 residues.

The chain is built from TRBV18 and TRBJ1-4; unclear D gene. Trimming pared 3 bases from V and 5 bases from J, leaving 10 bases between. Germline CDR1 reads KGHSH; CDR2 reads LQKENI. CDR3 length equals 14 residues. The CDR3 spells CASSPVLRNEKLFF. Here the CDR3 DNA reads TGTGCCAGCTCACCGGTCCTGAGGAATGAAAAACTGTTTTTT.

This chain uses TRBV3-1 (or the pseudogene TRBV3-2) with TRBJ1-6; D is perhaps TRBD1 (5 bases). The germline gives CDR1 LGHDT, CDR2 YNNKEL (reference sequence). CDR3 length: 15 amino acids. V dropped 1 base and J dropped 6 bases, with 10 bases sitting between them. DNA of the CDR3: TGTGCCAGCAGCCAAGGAGGGGAGTCTAATTCACCCCTCCACTTT. Translated: CASSQGGESNSPLHF.

The chain employs TRBV28 and TRBJ2-5; a weak D match, TRBD2 (5 bases). The CDR3 extends over 14 amino acids. Germline V lookup: CDR1 MDHEN, CDR2 SYDVKM. V gave up 3 bases and J gave up 6 bases, with 14 bases separating them. The CDR3 bases are TGTGCCAGCAGTTTCATTCCCGGGGAGCAGACCCAGTACTTC. This gives the protein CASSFIPGEQTQYF.

In nucleotides, the CDR3 is TGTGCCAGCAGTTTTGGGGGCTTCACCACCGGGGAGCTGTTTTTT. This codes for CASSFGGFTTGELFF. The chain recombines TRBV28 with TRBJ2-2; a possible D gene is TRBD1 (6 bases). Trimming took 3 bases from V and 4 from J, leaving 12 bases between them. The CDR3 runs 15 residues. Per the germline V gene, CDR1 is MDHEN and CDR2 is SYDVKM.

A single count supports this clone. The rearrangement joins TRBV3-1 (or the pseudogene TRBV3-2) to TRBJ2-7; 9 nucleotides line up with TRBD1. The CDR3 is made up of 15 amino acids. The V and J ends lost 4 bases and 0 bases, in that order; junction bases with no gene match: 4. Germline V CDR1 and CDR2: LGHDT, YNNKEL (reference sequence). The CDR3 region is CASSPTDRGSYEQYF. CDR3 in DNA: TGTGCCAGCAGCCCCACGGACAGGGGCTCCTACGAGCAGTACTTC.

This clone was seen a single time. The genes are TRBV2 and TRBJ1-4, with D possibly being TRBD1 (5 bases). V dropped 7 bases and J dropped 6 bases, with 9 bases sitting between them. This CDR3 is built from 12 residues. Germline V gene lookup returns CDR1 SNHLY and CDR2 FYNNEI. The CDR3 nucleotides read TGTGCCAGCACCCGACAGTATGAAAAACTGTTTTTT. This sequence encodes CASTRQYEKLFF. Together with reference TRBV2 and TRBJ1-4, the CDR3 gives the full variable domain: EPEVTQTPSHQVTQMGQEVILRCVPISNHLYFYWYRQILGQKVEFLVSFYNNEISEKSEIFDDQFSVERPDGSNFTLKIRSTKLEDSAMYFCASTRQYEKLFFGSGTQLSVL.

This chain links TRBV18 with TRBJ1-4; 8 bases are shared with TRBD1. The J segment lost 0 bases and the V segment lost 3 bases, leaving 6 bases of the junction unmatched. This CDR3 has 17 amino acids. Germline assignment: CDR1 KGHSH and CDR2 LQKENI. The CDR3 here is CASSPGTGVTTNEKLFF. The CDR3 coding sequence is TGTGCCAGCTCACCCGGGACAGGCGTTACAACTAATGAAAAACTGTTTTTT.

The chain joins TRBV4-3 to TRBJ1-2; D might be TRBD1 (6 bases). The germline CDR1 and CDR2 sequences are LGHNA and YSLEER. V lost 1 base and J lost 4, with 16 bases in between. The CDR3 length is 16 residues. The CDR3 region has the DNA TGCGCCAGCAGCCAAGCTTTGGGGGGGGCTGGCTATGGCTACACCTTC. The encoded protein is CASSQALGGAGYGYTF.

This chain links TRBV7-8 with TRBJ2-2; TRBD2 aligns across 13 bases. Germline V lookup: CDR1 SGHVS, CDR2 FQNEAQ. This CDR3 has 16 residues. V trimming: 2 bases; J trimming: 6 bases; junction bases outside the gene matches: 3. CDR3 nucleotide sequence: TGTGCCAGCAGCTTAACTAGCGGGGGGGCCCCCGGGGAGCTGTTTTTT. Amino acid sequence: CASSLTSGGAPGELFF. Based on the CDR3 plus reference TRBV7-8 and TRBJ2-2, the full variable domain is GAGVSQSPRYKVAKRGQDVALRCDPISGHVSLFWYQQALGQGPEFLTYFQNEAQLDKSGLPSDRFFAERPEGSVSTLKIQRTQQEDSAVYLCASSLTSGGAPGELFFGEGSRLTVL.

The chain employs TRBV13 and TRBJ2-5; TRBD1 matches 7 bases. This CDR3 comprises 13 residues. CDR1 and CDR2 (germline): PRHDT, FYEKMQ (reference sequence). V dropped 4 bases and J dropped 2; count of bases not matched to a gene: 1. The DNA of the CDR3 is TGTGCCAGCAGCTGGGGACAGCAAGAGACCCAGTACTTC. Translation gives CASSWGQQETQYF.

This chain connects TRBV11-1 to TRBJ1-2; 10 positions agree with TRBD1. Germline V gene data show CDR1 as SGHAT and CDR2 as FQDESV (reference sequence). V lost 2 bases, J lost 10 bases, and 4 bases stayed unmatched. The CDR3 is 13 residues long. CDR3 nucleotide sequence: TGTGCCAGCAGCTTAAGCGGACAGGGGGACTACACCTTC. Protein: CASSLSGQGDYTF.

The chain carries TRBV20-1 and TRBJ1-2, with D hard to call. Trimming took 3 bases from V and 2 from J, leaving 13 bases between them. The CDR3 runs to 14 residues. The germline CDR1 and CDR2 sequences are DFQATT and SNEGSKA (reference sequence). The CDR3 is CSASLGRRNYGYTF. In DNA form, the CDR3 reads TGCAGTGCTAGTCTGGGCAGGCGGAACTATGGCTACACCTTC.